The T cell receptor (beta chain) under discussion was sequenced for a study of T cells in Graves' hyperthyroidism and ophthalmopathy. There are many counts of this clonotype. A patient was excluded if there was uncontrolled infection, other autoimmune disease, pregnancy or lactation. Diagnosis relied on clinical symptoms, serum thyroxine and TRAb, thyroid ultrasound and orbital computed tomography. About 10 ml of fresh peripheral blood supplied the PBMCs. Authors of the study amplified TCR beta CDR3 regions from RNA transcripts. The study used the HTBI primer set for a first-round RT-PCR of the TCR CDR3. TCRdb passed the multiplex PCR reads through MiXCR, listing each CDR3 protein once. This sample yields around 200,000 distinct CDR3 sequences, of which about 17% are seen a single time; about 41% belongs to the top ten. The germline V gene encodes CDR1 LGHDT and CDR2 YNNKEL (reference sequence). There are 13 residues in the CDR3. Trimming cost V 0 bases and J 2 bases, with 3 bases left between them.

Sequenced sample: blood. This chain links TRBV3-1 with TRBJ2-3; the D is unclear. The clonotype originates from a man between 35 and 55 years old with Graves' hyperthyroidism. The CDR3 loop is CASSQEYTDTQYF. For the CDR3, the DNA is TGTGCCAGCAGCCAAGAATACACAGATACGCAGTATTTT.